Sequencing of this TCR beta chain was carried out in a study of beta chain features in type 1 diabetes. Purity (above 98%) was reached by all sorted populations. CDR3 length equals 17 residues. V was pared by 6 bases and J by 1 base, with 11 bases of the junction left unmatched. The germline gives CDR1 SGHTA, CDR2 FQGNSA. Study-wide results and caveats: Among all four CD4+ subsets, Type 1 diabetes patients had TCRB CDR3s that were moderately but significantly shorter.

With regard to this clone: Its antigen is unidentified.

The whole isolated RNA underwent reverse transcription, so sequencing captured expressed TCRB transcripts. The repertoire was sequenced with immunoSEQ multiplex PCR; TCRdb's copy has only in-frame clones and lacks some. This sample has fewer than 300,000 clones; approximately 10% occur once, and the top ten carry around 0.017%. V and J are TRBV7-2 and TRBJ2-2; 7 positions match TRBD2. This TCR derives from a man younger than 45 with type 1 diabetes. The sequenced sample consisted of naive CD4+ T cells from blood. The CDR3 loop is CASSYSGGTGNTGELFF. The CDR3 nucleotides are TGTGCCAGCAGTTACTCCGGGGGGACTGGGAACACCGGGGAGCTGTTTTTT.